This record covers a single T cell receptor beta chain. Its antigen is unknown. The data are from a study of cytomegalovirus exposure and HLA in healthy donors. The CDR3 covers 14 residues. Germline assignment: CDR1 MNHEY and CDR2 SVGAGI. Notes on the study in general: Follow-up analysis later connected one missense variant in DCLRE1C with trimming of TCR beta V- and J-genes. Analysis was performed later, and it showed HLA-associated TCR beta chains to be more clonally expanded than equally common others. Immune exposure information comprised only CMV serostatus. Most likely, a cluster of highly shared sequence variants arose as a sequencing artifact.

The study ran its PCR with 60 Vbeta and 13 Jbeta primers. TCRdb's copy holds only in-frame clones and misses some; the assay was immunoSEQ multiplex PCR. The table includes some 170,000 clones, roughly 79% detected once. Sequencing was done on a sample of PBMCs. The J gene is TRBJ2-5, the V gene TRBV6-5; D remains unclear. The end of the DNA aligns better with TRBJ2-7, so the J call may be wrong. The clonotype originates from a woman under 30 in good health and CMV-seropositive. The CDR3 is CASSYSGSTYEQYF. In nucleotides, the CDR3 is TGTGCCAGCAGTTACTCCGGGTCTACATACGAGCAGTACTTC.